This T cell receptor (beta chain) was obtained from a study of OX40 agonist ivuxolimab in advanced cancers. About the investigation overall: Ivuxolimab was an agonistic, fully human IgG2 monoclonal antibody directed against OX40 (CD134), a costimulatory receptor. Prior anti-PD-1, anti-PD-L1 or anti-CTLA-4 therapy was permitted, and less than 45% of dose-escalation patients had received checkpoint inhibitors. The paper reports the monotherapy dose-escalation portion (N of about 50 patients) of the phase I ivuxolimab trial. The purpose of peripheral TCRbeta sequencing was to test whether ivuxolimab changed TCR sequence diversity and led to clonal T-cell expansion. Intravenous ivuxolimab was administered to patients every 2 weeks at six dose levels: 0.01, 0.1, 0.3, 1.5, 3 and 10 mg/kg. The dose-escalation cohort was 82.7% male with a mean age of 60 years, ranging from roughly 20 to 85. Partial responses occurred in three dose-escalation patients: two with cutaneous melanoma and one with hepatocellular carcinoma. Of the approximately 54 patients in dose escalation, 19 had hepatocellular carcinoma, some 15 had melanoma, 9 had renal cell carcinoma and 9 had head and neck cancer.

A word on this clone: Its target antigen remains unknown. No per-base quality is available; no much larger clone lies one base away.

Broader findings and caveats from the paper: Antigen specificity was not determined for the clonally expanded peripheral T cells. After ivuxolimab, CD8+ T cells had more expanded clones than CD4+ T cells on average. In the 0.1-3.0 mg/kg groups, partial responders had among the lowest normalized peripheral clonal expansion, particularly in CD8+ T cells. At doses of 0.1 to 3.0 mg/kg, clonal expansion of both CD4+ and CD8+ blood T cells was observed from baseline to week 6. Low levels of normalized T-cell clonal expansion were also seen in some patients who did not respond.

Genomic DNA was extracted from sorted cells for sequencing of the TCRbeta CDR3 region. The immunoSEQ Assay was used for sequencing of TCRbeta CDR3 regions. This is the immuneACCESS table as TCRdb keeps it, with only in-frame sequences that have V and J called. A part of the clones is gone; compared with another copy, unresolved V genes explain less than half, and the rest is unexplained. The sample table contains 16,000 or so clones; only one count was recorded for about 86% of them. The leading ten clones occupy 3% to 4.5% of the sample. The germline V gene gives CDR1 as SGHTA and CDR2 as FQGTGA. The CDR3 sequence holds 16 residues, the cysteine and phenylalanine included. Just the 48-base CDR3 DNA is kept, in frame starting at base 1. The germline V and J ends show losses of 2 bases and 4 bases respectively, and no gene match explains 5 bases of the junction. Patients with a history of autoimmune disease or receiving systemic immunosuppression were excluded from the trial. Peripheral blood for TCR sequencing was collected from all dose cohorts at baseline, on cycle 4 day 1, and on cycle 7 day 1. Samples were obtained from an open-label, multicenter, first-in-human phase I dose-escalation trial of ivuxolimab. Adults with locally advanced or metastatic melanoma, renal cell carcinoma, hepatocellular carcinoma or head and neck squamous cell carcinoma were enrolled in the trial. Before TCR sequencing, CD4+ T cells and CD8+ T cells were sorted from peripheral blood as separate populations.

Recombination linked TRBV7-3 to TRBJ2-2; 9 nucleotides in the junction match TRBD2. The specimen was CD4+ or CD8+ T cells sorted from blood, collected in a trial of the OX40 agonist ivuxolimab. This TCR was recovered from an adult with an advanced solid tumor such as melanoma, head and neck, liver or kidney cancer. The CDR3 in this case is CASSLLAGEGTGELFF. Read as DNA, the sequence is TGTGCCAGCAGCTTATTAGCGGGAGAGGGCACCGGGGAGCTGTTTTTT.